The entry that follows covers one T cell receptor beta chain sequence. Its target is unknown. This entry is derived from a study of T cells after yellow fever vaccination. Study-level results: The study found a weaker secondary response that peaked faster, day 5 versus 15. Abundant clonotypes from the bulk population could contaminate FACS-sorted repertoires.

The CDR3 spans 15 residues. Germline loops: CDR1 SGHRS, CDR2 YFSETQ. Trimming left V 0 bases short and J 1 base short, with 7 bases between. MiXCR, run by TCRdb on the 5' RACE reads, gives a single entry per CDR3 protein. Of fewer than 350,000 distinct CDR3 sequences in the sample, about 9.5% were seen once. J is TRBJ2-2 and V is TRBV5-1; no definite D call. This TCR was recovered from a young man who received the YFV17D yellow fever vaccine. The sample was PBMCs, taken on the day of the first yellow fever vaccination. The CDR3 nucleotides read TGCGCCAGCAGCTTGGTAGCCGTGAACACCGGGGAGCTGTTTTTT. Translating it yields CASSLVAVNTGELFF.